This TCR beta chain came from a study of T cells after yellow fever vaccination (dated by TCRdb to about 2019). At the level of the whole study: The SMART-Seq v4 Ultra Low Input RNA kit was used to prepare libraries from fractions with low cell numbers. Two healthy male donors, one aged 18 to 30 and one aged 30 to 40 years, made up the cohort. Blood was collected at multiple timepoints before and after primary and secondary immunization, and bulk PBMC replicates and cell subsets were isolated. To follow T-cell clones before and after both primary and booster YFV17D yellow fever vaccination, bulk TCR alpha and beta repertoires underwent longitudinal sequencing.

This clonotype was found a few times. It has no known antigen specificity. Per-nucleotide qualities are absent, and no much larger clonotype sits a single base away. The sample was run on an Illumina NovaSeq 6000. TCR cDNA was synthesized by 5'RACE template switching, which introduced a universal primer site and unique molecular identifiers. Priming of cDNA synthesis was performed from both the TCR alpha and TCR beta constant segments. Libraries were amplified in two PCR steps, with sample barcodes and sequencing adapters added in the second step. Sequencing of the libraries was done on either Illumina HiSeq 2500 (2x100 bp) or NovaSeq (2x150 bp). The authors' analysis ran thus. MIGEC handled demultiplexing of reads and collapsing into UMI consensus sequences, while MiXCR performed V(D)J alignment. Vaccine-responding clonotypes were defined with edgeR using replicate PBMC samples, requiring FDR below 0.01 and a log2 fold change above 5 up to day 15. CD4 or CD8 identity was assigned to each bulk clonotype according to whether the clonotype was present at higher abundance in the sequenced CD4 repertoire or the sequenced CD8 repertoire. TCRdb cleaned the public reads at Q25 with fastp, built clones with MiXCR and kept in-frame beta chains. Every distinct CDR3 protein forms one entry, paired with its most common genes and DNA. TCRdb assigned the V and J calls; the authors' analysis was not used. This sample comprises 250,000 to 400,000 distinct CDR3 sequences, approximately 4.5% of them detected only once. The top ten clonotypes cover roughly 21% of the sample.

In the paper's terms, the treatment or condition label means: live attenuated yellow fever vaccine strain. Two biological replicates of bulk PBMCs were collected at each blood-draw timepoint. A standard Ficoll-Paque protocol was used to isolate PBMCs from peripheral blood. TriZol was used to extract RNA from bulk PBMCs, from CD4 and CD8 fractions, and from dextramer-positive and dextramer-negative fractions. Results and caveats for the whole study, not just this receptor: After the booster, most of the clones that had expanded following primary vaccination were detected again (around 97% of CD4 and around 90% of CD8), which suggests that memory was broadly maintained. Compared with the primary T-cell response, the secondary T-cell response was weaker but faster, peaking on day 5 rather than day 15. Because the study included only a couple of donors, the extent to which the findings can be generalized is limited. FACS-sorted repertoires could contain abundant contaminating clonotypes from the bulk population, so computational filtering was required. A small share of clonotypes was detected in both CD4 and CD8 compartments, with the overlap likely arising from convergent recombination.

Between the V and J ends, shortened by 0 bases and 1 base respectively, the junction contains 12 bases. From its cysteine to its phenylalanine, the CDR3 spans 16 amino acids. The CDR3 DNA has 48 bases and is translated from base 1. Looking up the germline V gene yields CDR1 SGHRS and CDR2 YFSETQ. The V and J genes are TRBV5-1 and TRBJ2-3; a confident D gene designation cannot be given. The clonotype was recovered from a young man who received the YFV17D yellow fever vaccine. The source material was PBMCs, sampled 15 days after the yellow fever booster vaccination. For the CDR3, the sequence is CASSLGASPGTDTQYF. The DNA sequence is given as TGCGCCAGCAGCTTGGGTGCTTCTCCTGGCACAGATACGCAGTATTTT.